This T cell receptor (beta chain) was documented in a study of cytomegalovirus exposure and HLA in healthy donors. CDR1 is MNHEY and CDR2 is SVGAGI in the germline V gene. V dropped 7 bases and J dropped 8 bases, with 22 bases sitting between them. The CDR3 is 15 amino acids. Primers for the PCR totalled 60 Vbeta and 13 Jbeta. Profiling relied on immunoSEQ multiplex PCR, and the TCRdb table lists in-frame clones only, not all of them. The sample has 150,000 to 200,000 clones, and its top ten clones hold about 6%. The source material was PBMCs. The receptor's source is a man under 40 in good health and CMV-seronegative. The J gene is TRBJ2-3, the V gene TRBV6-5, with D perhaps TRBD1 (6 bases). The CDR3 nucleotides are TGTGCCAGCACCGGGACCGCCAGGGGTTGGGGTACGCAGTATTTT. Protein product: CASTGTARGWGTQYF.